One sample yielded the 2 T cell receptor beta chains listed below, sequenced in a study of T cells in women clearing cervical HPV infection. Repertoires were generated with immunoSEQ multiplex PCR, while TCRdb's copy carries only in-frame clones and drops some. Its table records about 39,000 clones. The sample comprised blood buffy coat. Source of these receptors: a woman between 18 and 70 years old with a cervical HPV16 infection that either progressed to CIN3+ or cleared (not recorded which).

CDR3 DNA (partial): TGTGCCAGTAGTCCCCGACAGGGCGCCGGAGCGTTGGATACG. Translated: CASSPRQGAGALDT. The complete CDR3 protein is CASSPRQGAGALDTQYF. The V gene is TRBV19, the J gene TRBJ2-3; TRBD1 matches 7 bases. The read halts 3 residues ahead of the CDR3 end, with the missing end drawn from the germline J gene. There are 17 residues in the CDR3. V lost 5 bases and J lost 6; bases outside the gene matches: 17. CDR1 and CDR2 from the germline V gene are LNHDA and SQIVND (reference sequence).

On this clone: The observed sequence ends 3 residues before the CDR3 terminus, with the missing tail filled in from the germline J gene. The chain combines TRBV19 with TRBJ1-1; a weak D match, TRBD1 (5 bases). CDR1 LNHDA and CDR2 SQIVND come from the germline V gene (reference sequence). CDR3 length: 14 residues. Trimming left V 5 bases short and J 4 bases short, with 14 bases between. CDR3 DNA, as far as it was read: TGTGCCAGTAGTCGGACACCCAAGAGCACTGAA. It specifies CASSRTPKSTE. The CDR3 reads in full as CASSRTPKSTEAFF.